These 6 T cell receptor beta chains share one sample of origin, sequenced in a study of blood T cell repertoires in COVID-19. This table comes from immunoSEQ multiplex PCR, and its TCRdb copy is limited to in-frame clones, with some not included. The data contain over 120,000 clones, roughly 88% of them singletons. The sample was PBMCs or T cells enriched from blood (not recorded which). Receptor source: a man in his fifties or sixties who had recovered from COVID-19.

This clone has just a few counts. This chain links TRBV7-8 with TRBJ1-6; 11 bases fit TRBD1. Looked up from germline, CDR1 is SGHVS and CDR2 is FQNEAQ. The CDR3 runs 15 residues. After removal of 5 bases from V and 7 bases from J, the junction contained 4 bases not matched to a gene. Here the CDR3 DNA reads TGTGCCAGCAGCCTCCGGGACAGGGGGAATTCACCCCTCCACTTT. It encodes CASSLRDRGNSPLHF. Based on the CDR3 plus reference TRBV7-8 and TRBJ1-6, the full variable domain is GAGVSQSPRYKVAKRGQDVALRCDPISGHVSLFWYQQALGQGPEFLTYFQNEAQLDKSGLPSDRFFAERPEGSVSTLKIQRTQQEDSAVYLCASSLRDRGNSPLHFGNGTRLTVT.

As DNA, the CDR3 is TGTGCCAGCAGCGTAGCTAGCGGGGGGGGTTATGAGCAGTTCTTC. This translates into CASSVASGGGYEQFF. V usage is TRBV9 and J usage is TRBJ2-1, with TRBD2 matching 12 bases. The CDR3 has 15 amino acids. CDR1 SGDLS and CDR2 YYNGEE come from the germline V gene. Trimming removed 0 bases from V and 8 bases from J; junction bases left unmatched: 3.

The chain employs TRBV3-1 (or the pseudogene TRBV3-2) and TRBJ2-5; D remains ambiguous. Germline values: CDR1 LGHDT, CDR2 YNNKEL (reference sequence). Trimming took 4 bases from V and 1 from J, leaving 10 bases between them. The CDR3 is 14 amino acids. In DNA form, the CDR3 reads TGTGCCAGCAGCCTACAGCCGCTCCAAGAGACCCAGTACTTC. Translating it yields CASSLQPLQETQYF.

Here the CDR3 reads CASSIEAGNYGYTF. CDR3 nucleotides: TGTGCCAGTAGTATAGAGGCAGGGAACTATGGCTACACCTTC. This sequence joins TRBV19 and TRBJ1-2; a possible D gene is TRBD1 (5 bases). The CDR3 consists of 14 residues. From germline, CDR1 is LNHDA and CDR2 SQIVND (reference sequence). V shed 0 bases and J shed 2 bases, with 7 bases lying between them.

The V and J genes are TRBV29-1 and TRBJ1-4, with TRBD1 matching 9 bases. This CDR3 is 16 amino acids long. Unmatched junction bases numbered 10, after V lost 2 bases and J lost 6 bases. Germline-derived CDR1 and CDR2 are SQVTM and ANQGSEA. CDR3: CSVEKTGGRVDEKLFF. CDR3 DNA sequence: TGCAGCGTTGAAAAGACAGGGGGGCGGGTGGATGAAAAACTGTTTTTT. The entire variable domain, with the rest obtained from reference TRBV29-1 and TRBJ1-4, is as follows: SAVISQKPSRDICQRGTSLTIQCQVDSQVTMMFWYRQQPGQSLTLIATANQGSEATYESGFVIDKFPISRPNLTFSTLTVSNMSPEDSSIYLCSVEKTGGRVDEKLFFGSGTQLSVL.

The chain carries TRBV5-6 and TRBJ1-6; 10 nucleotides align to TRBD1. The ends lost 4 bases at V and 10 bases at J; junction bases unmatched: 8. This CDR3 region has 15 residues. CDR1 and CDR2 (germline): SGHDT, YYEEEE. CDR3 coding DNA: TGTGCCAGCAGCCCGGGGGGACAGGGGTGGTCACCCCTCCACTTT. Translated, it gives CASSPGGQGWSPLHF.